This T cell receptor (beta chain) was retrieved from a study of T cell changes during pregnancy in multiple sclerosis. The protocol was immunoSEQ multiplex PCR, while the TCRdb copy is restricted to in-frame clones and leaves out a portion. This sample has 67,000 or so clones, with over 80% found just once. This clone appeared once. With 2 bases clipped from V and 5 bases from J, the junction kept 10 bases outside the gene matches. CDR1 is SGHDT, CDR2 YYEEEE, per germline. The CDR3 is 16 residues long. Specimen: CD8+ T cells from peripheral blood mononuclear cells, collected in the third trimester of pregnancy. The sequence came from a female donor in good health, enrolled as a control in a pregnancy study. The chain recombines TRBV5-6 with TRBJ2-1, with 7 bases identical to TRBD2. CDR3 residues: CASSFGKRGEHNEQFF. CDR3 coding DNA: TGTGCCAGCAGCTTTGGTAAGCGGGGCGAACACAATGAGCAGTTCTTC.